The sequence of this T cell receptor (beta chain) was determined in a study of cytomegalovirus exposure and HLA in healthy donors. Study-level results: Later analysis showed most CMV-associated TCR beta chains appearing HLA-restricted.

Germline loops: CDR1 MGHRA, CDR2 YSYEKL. This CDR3 has 16 amino acids. The V end was cut by 1 base, the J end by 2 bases, with 14 bases between. With respect to this clone: The antigen is unknown.

PCR involved 60 Vbeta and 13 Jbeta primers. Assay: immunoSEQ multiplex PCR; the TCRdb copy retains only in-frame clones and omits some. In the table there are some 200,000 clones, 65% to 85% of which are singletons. The receptor comes from a man between 45 and 60 years old in good health and CMV-seronegative. The J gene is TRBJ1-1, the V gene TRBV4-1; tentatively, D is TRBD1 (5 bases). The sample consisted of PBMCs. The CDR3 region has the DNA TGCGCCAGCAGCCAAGGGCGGGGGTATTCAAACACTGAAGCTTTCTTT. Translated: CASSQGRGYSNTEAFF.